This is a list of T cell receptor beta chains from one sample in a study of T cell responses to AZD1222 COVID-19 vaccine. Clones were sequenced by immunoSEQ multiplex PCR, and TCRdb holds only the in-frame ones, with some missing. The repertoire holds roughly 130,000 clones, with 75% to 95% as singletons. Here the sequenced sample was peripheral blood, taken on day 0 of AZD1222 vaccination. Receptors originate from an adult in good health. Both conserved end residues are part of each CDR3. A D gene is named only where the DNA matches it firmly. Clone size is stated in some rows and not others, as once, few, many or a class when expanded.

j_call: TRBJ2-7; clone_size: NA; d_call: NA; v_call: TRBV9; cdr3_aa: CASSAGGRDRRTYEQYF; cdr3_nt: TGTGCCAGCAGCGCCGGAGGTAGGGACCGACGAACCTACGAGCAGTACTTC
j_call: TRBJ1-2; clone_size: NA; d_call: NA; v_call: TRBV7-6; cdr3_aa: CASSPAGGYGYTF; cdr3_nt: TGTGCCAGCAGCCCCGCTGGCGGCTATGGCTACACCTTC
j_call: TRBJ2-7; clone_size: NA; d_call: NA; v_call: TRBV11-1; cdr3_aa: CASKWGADSYEQYF; cdr3_nt: TGTGCCAGCAAATGGGGGGCAGACTCCTACGAGCAGTACTTC
j_call: TRBJ1-1; clone_size: NA; d_call: NA; v_call: TRBV20-1; cdr3_aa: CSAKMNTEAFF; cdr3_nt: TGCAGCGCAAAAATGAACACTGAAGCTTTCTTT
j_call: TRBJ1-2; clone_size: NA; d_call: NA; v_call: TRBV20-1; cdr3_aa: CSASDGTPPSF; cdr3_nt: TGCAGTGCTAGTGATGGGACACCCCCCTCCTTC
j_call: TRBJ1-2; clone_size: NA; d_call: NA; v_call: TRBV3-1/TRBV3-2; cdr3_aa: CASSQASGGGYTF; cdr3_nt: TGTGCCAGCAGCCAAGCCTCCGGGGGTGGCTACACCTTC
j_call: TRBJ1-3; clone_size: NA; d_call: NA; v_call: TRBV13; cdr3_aa: CASSLNRGSSGNTIYF; cdr3_nt: TGTGCCAGCAGCTTAAACCGGGGGAGCTCCGGAAACACCATATATTTT
j_call: TRBJ1-2; clone_size: NA; d_call: TRBD1; v_call: TRBV7-2; cdr3_aa: CASSFRTGDPRGYTF; cdr3_nt: TGTGCCAGCAGCTTTCGCACAGGGGACCCCAGGGGCTACACCTTC
j_call: TRBJ1-2; clone_size: NA; d_call: NA; v_call: TRBV7-6; cdr3_aa: CASSPRPTGGYGYTF; cdr3_nt: TGTGCCAGCAGCCCCCGTCCCACAGGCGGATATGGCTACACCTTC
j_call: TRBJ2-1; clone_size: NA; d_call: TRBD2; v_call: TRBV27; cdr3_aa: CASSLTSGSFNEQFF; cdr3_nt: TGTGCCAGCAGTTTAACTAGCGGGAGTTTTAATGAGCAGTTCTTC
j_call: TRBJ1-4; clone_size: NA; d_call: TRBD1; v_call: TRBV27; cdr3_aa: CASSGAGTGSEKLFF; cdr3_nt: TGTGCCAGCAGTGGGGCGGGGACAGGGTCTGAAAAACTGTTTTTT
j_call: TRBJ1-5; clone_size: NA; d_call: NA; v_call: TRBV6-5; cdr3_aa: CASSSGAVGRNQPQHF; cdr3_nt: TGTGCCAGCAGTTCCGGGGCAGTAGGGCGAAATCAGCCCCAGCATTTT
j_call: TRBJ1-3; clone_size: NA; d_call: NA; v_call: TRBV10-3; cdr3_aa: CATGSGLGNTIYF; cdr3_nt: TGTGCTACGGGGTCGGGGCTAGGAAACACCATATATTTT
j_call: TRBJ2-1; clone_size: once; d_call: NA; v_call: TRBV6-5; cdr3_aa: CASSYSREQFF; cdr3_nt: TGTGCCAGCAGTTACTCGCGTGAGCAGTTCTTC
j_call: TRBJ2-1; clone_size: NA; d_call: NA; v_call: TRBV7-8; cdr3_aa: CASSLGAGKQFF; cdr3_nt: TGTGCCAGCAGCCTGGGGGCCGGGAAGCAGTTCTTC
j_call: TRBJ1-2; clone_size: few; d_call: NA; v_call: TRBV10-3; cdr3_aa: CAISPQKGGYTF; cdr3_nt: TGTGCCATCAGCCCACAGAAGGGTGGCTACACCTTC
j_call: TRBJ2-3; clone_size: NA; d_call: NA; v_call: TRBV9; cdr3_aa: CASSSPGGPTDTQYF; cdr3_nt: TGTGCCAGCAGCTCACCGGGCGGGCCCACAGATACGCAGTATTTT
j_call: TRBJ1-1; clone_size: NA; d_call: TRBD1; v_call: TRBV6-5; cdr3_aa: CASSYSGTGVWTEAFF; cdr3_nt: TGTGCCAGCAGTTACTCCGGGACAGGGGTATGGACTGAAGCTTTCTTT
j_call: TRBJ2-1; clone_size: NA; d_call: TRBD2; v_call: TRBV7-9; cdr3_aa: CASSSGTSGRPSYNEQFF; cdr3_nt: TGTGCCAGCAGCTCGGGGACTAGCGGGAGACCCTCCTACAATGAGCAGTTCTTC
j_call: TRBJ1-2; clone_size: NA; d_call: TRBD1; v_call: TRBV6-5; cdr3_aa: CASSYSVTGGRGYTF; cdr3_nt: TGTGCCAGCAGTTACTCGGTGACAGGGGGCCGAGGCTACACCTTC
j_call: TRBJ1-4; clone_size: once; d_call: TRBD1; v_call: TRBV2; cdr3_aa: CASKRDRAQKLFF; cdr3_nt: TGTGCCAGCAAAAGGGACAGGGCCCAGAAACTGTTTTTT
j_call: TRBJ1-4; clone_size: few; d_call: NA; v_call: TRBV2; cdr3_aa: CASSERGRAGYNEKLFF; cdr3_nt: TGTGCCAGCAGTGAACGAGGCCGGGCGGGTTATAATGAAAAACTGTTTTTT
j_call: TRBJ2-5; clone_size: NA; d_call: NA; v_call: TRBV4-2; cdr3_aa: CASSQAPGPTQETQYF; cdr3_nt: TGTGCCAGCAGCCAAGCTCCAGGCCCCACCCAAGAGACCCAGTACTTC
j_call: TRBJ1-6; clone_size: NA; d_call: NA; v_call: TRBV10-1; cdr3_aa: CASSESPGLGSPLHF; cdr3_nt: TGCGCCAGCAGTGAGTCTCCGGGTTTGGGATCACCCCTCCACTTT
j_call: TRBJ1-1; clone_size: once; d_call: TRBD1; v_call: TRBV5-1; cdr3_aa: CASSLLGQGAEAFF; cdr3_nt: TGCGCCAGCAGCTTGTTGGGACAGGGGGCTGAAGCTTTCTTT
j_call: TRBJ2-2; clone_size: once; d_call: TRBD2; v_call: TRBV19; cdr3_aa: CASTLLAGNTGELFF; cdr3_nt: TGTGCCAGTACTCTACTAGCGGGGAACACCGGGGAGCTGTTTTTT
j_call: TRBJ1-1; clone_size: NA; d_call: TRBD1; v_call: TRBV5-1; cdr3_aa: CASRRDRRTEAFF; cdr3_nt: TGCGCCAGCAGGAGGGACAGGCGCACTGAAGCTTTCTTT
j_call: TRBJ1-2; clone_size: NA; d_call: NA; v_call: TRBV9; cdr3_aa: CASSNANYGYTF; cdr3_nt: TGTGCCAGCAGCAATGCTAACTATGGCTACACCTTC
j_call: TRBJ2-7; clone_size: once; d_call: TRBD2; v_call: TRBV12-5; cdr3_aa: CASGFSTRLAVSYEQYF; cdr3_nt: TGTGCTAGTGGTTTTTCTACGCGACTAGCGGTCTCCTACGAGCAGTACTTC
j_call: TRBJ1-2; clone_size: NA; d_call: TRBD1; v_call: TRBV6-5; cdr3_aa: CASSYSSGGGGYGYTF; cdr3_nt: TGTGCCAGCAGTTACTCGAGTGGAGGGGGCGGATATGGCTACACCTTC
j_call: TRBJ1-1; clone_size: NA; d_call: NA; v_call: TRBV12-3/TRBV12-4; cdr3_aa: CASREGGTEAFF; cdr3_nt: TGTGCCAGCAGGGAAGGGGGCACTGAAGCTTTCTTT
j_call: TRBJ1-5; clone_size: NA; d_call: NA; v_call: TRBV2; cdr3_aa: CASSDRTNQPQHF; cdr3_nt: TGTGCCAGCAGTGACAGGACCAATCAGCCCCAGCATTTT
j_call: TRBJ2-1; clone_size: NA; d_call: NA; v_call: TRBV5-4; cdr3_aa: CASSLAPNEQFF; cdr3_nt: TGTGCCAGCAGCTTGGCCCCGAATGAGCAGTTCTTC
j_call: TRBJ2-1; clone_size: NA; d_call: NA; v_call: TRBV5-1; cdr3_aa: CASSLGTPYNEQFF; cdr3_nt: TGCGCCAGCAGCTTGGGGACACCTTACAATGAGCAGTTCTTC
j_call: TRBJ2-2; clone_size: NA; d_call: NA; v_call: TRBV6-5; cdr3_aa: CASSYNTGELFF; cdr3_nt: TGTGCCAGCAGTTATAACACCGGGGAGCTGTTTTTT
j_call: TRBJ1-2; clone_size: NA; d_call: NA; v_call: TRBV7-9; cdr3_aa: CASSTGQTYGYTF; cdr3_nt: TGTGCCAGCAGCACAGGACAGACCTATGGCTACACCTTC
j_call: TRBJ2-4; clone_size: NA; d_call: NA; v_call: TRBV6-5; cdr3_aa: CASSYGSDLAKNIQYF; cdr3_nt: TGTGCCAGCAGTTACGGTAGCGATCTAGCCAAAAACATTCAGTACTTC
j_call: TRBJ1-1; clone_size: NA; d_call: TRBD1; v_call: TRBV2; cdr3_aa: CASNKIQGVGEAFF; cdr3_nt: TGTGCCAGCAACAAAATACAGGGGGTGGGTGAAGCTTTCTTT
j_call: TRBJ1-1; clone_size: NA; d_call: NA; v_call: TRBV5-1; cdr3_aa: CASSLEVGTEAFF; cdr3_nt: TGCGCCAGCAGCTTGGAAGTGGGCACTGAAGCTTTCTTT
j_call: TRBJ2-2; clone_size: NA; d_call: TRBD2; v_call: TRBV7-6; cdr3_aa: CASSLIPTSGSLAAGELFF; cdr3_nt: TGTGCCAGCAGCTTAATCCCGACTAGCGGGAGCCTAGCGGCCGGGGAGCTGTTTTTT
j_call: TRBJ1-1; clone_size: NA; d_call: NA; v_call: TRBV5-6; cdr3_aa: CASSFSGSNTEAFF; cdr3_nt: TGTGCCAGCAGCTTCTCGGGCTCTAACACTGAAGCTTTCTTT
j_call: TRBJ1-2; clone_size: NA; d_call: NA; v_call: TRBV3-1/TRBV3-2; cdr3_aa: CASSQGGLPGGYTF; cdr3_nt: TGTGCCAGCAGCCAAGGGGGACTTCCAGGGGGCTACACCTTC
j_call: TRBJ2-7; clone_size: NA; d_call: NA; v_call: TRBV9; cdr3_aa: CASSAYADEQYF; cdr3_nt: TGTGCCAGCAGCGCCTATGCGGACGAGCAGTACTTC
j_call: TRBJ2-2; clone_size: few; d_call: NA; v_call: TRBV24-1; cdr3_aa: CATSDLQHTGELFF; cdr3_nt: TGTGCCACCAGTGATTTGCAGCACACCGGGGAGCTGTTTTTT
j_call: TRBJ2-7; clone_size: NA; d_call: TRBD1; v_call: TRBV7-9; cdr3_aa: CASSLGTGSYEQYF; cdr3_nt: TGTGCCAGCAGCTTAGGGACAGGGTCATACGAGCAGTACTTC
j_call: TRBJ2-1; clone_size: NA; d_call: NA; v_call: TRBV29-1; cdr3_aa: CSGLPERDEQFF; cdr3_nt: TGCAGCGGGCTTCCAGAAAGGGATGAGCAGTTCTTC
j_call: TRBJ2-4; clone_size: NA; d_call: NA; v_call: TRBV6-5; cdr3_aa: CANLMGAKNIQYF; cdr3_nt: TGTGCCAACTTAATGGGGGCCAAAAACATTCAGTACTTC
j_call: TRBJ2-3; clone_size: NA; d_call: NA; v_call: TRBV12-3/TRBV12-4; cdr3_aa: CASSLAWENTQYF; cdr3_nt: TGTGCCAGCAGTTTAGCCTGGGAGAATACGCAGTATTTT
j_call: TRBJ2-7; clone_size: NA; d_call: NA; v_call: TRBV5-1; cdr3_aa: CASSLVSANYEQYF; cdr3_nt: TGCGCCAGCAGCTTGGTGTCAGCTAACTACGAGCAGTACTTC
j_call: TRBJ2-3; clone_size: NA; d_call: NA; v_call: TRBV9; cdr3_aa: CASSVSDRTGVRADTQYF; cdr3_nt: TGTGCCAGCAGCGTATCCGACCGGACGGGGGTGAGGGCAGATACGCAGTATTTT
j_call: TRBJ1-2; clone_size: NA; d_call: NA; v_call: TRBV7-9; cdr3_aa: CASSLSGTDPGYTF; cdr3_nt: TGTGCCAGCAGCTTATCCGGGACCGATCCTGGCTACACCTTC
j_call: TRBJ2-5; clone_size: NA; d_call: TRBD2; v_call: TRBV18; cdr3_aa: CASSPWTSGISETQYF; cdr3_nt: TGTGCCAGCTCACCGTGGACTAGCGGGATCTCGGAGACCCAGTACTTC
j_call: TRBJ2-7; clone_size: NA; d_call: NA; v_call: TRBV2; cdr3_aa: CASSVSRGGFAGQYF; cdr3_nt: TGTGCCAGCAGTGTCTCCCGCGGCGGGTTCGCCGGGCAGTACTTC
j_call: TRBJ1-1; clone_size: NA; d_call: NA; v_call: TRBV5-4; cdr3_aa: CASSQGTATGTEAFF; cdr3_nt: TGTGCCAGCAGCCAAGGGACCGCCACCGGAACTGAAGCTTTCTTT
j_call: TRBJ1-5; clone_size: NA; d_call: NA; v_call: TRBV19; cdr3_aa: CASSIVGYSNQPQHF; cdr3_nt: TGTGCCAGTAGTATAGTGGGGTATAGCAATCAGCCCCAGCATTTT
j_call: TRBJ1-2; clone_size: NA; d_call: NA; v_call: TRBV27; cdr3_aa: CASSLGPSYGYTF; cdr3_nt: TGTGCCAGCAGTTTGGGGCCGAGCTATGGCTACACCTTC
j_call: TRBJ1-2; clone_size: NA; d_call: NA; v_call: TRBV6-1; cdr3_aa: CASSENSHYGYTF; cdr3_nt: TGTGCCAGCAGTGAGAACAGTCACTATGGCTACACCTTC
j_call: TRBJ1-1; clone_size: NA; d_call: NA; v_call: TRBV5-1; cdr3_aa: CASSPTGNTEAFF; cdr3_nt: TGCGCCAGCAGCCCGACAGGGAACACTGAAGCTTTCTTT